One sample yielded the 9 T cell receptor beta chains listed below, sequenced in a study of tumor-infiltrating lymphocytes in primary liver carcinoma. Co-extracting RNA and DNA was done with roughly 17-32 mg of unsorted bulk tissue as input. TCR beta cDNA was made from 400 to 500 ng total RNA with a constant-region primer. Three-round nested multiplex PCR performed with slightly modified ARM-PCR produced the TCR beta libraries. A C-beta reverse primer and TRBV1-TRBV30 forward primers served in each of the first two PCR rounds, at 10 cycles apiece. TCRdb analysed the multiplex PCR reads with MiXCR anew, one entry per CDR3 protein. The data contain around 81,000 distinct CDR3 sequences, about two thirds of them singletons. The sequencing input was liver tumor tissue from sampling region 4. Sample subset: tumor region T4, right-lateral pole. Every receptor here comes from a woman aged 60-75 years with primary liver carcinoma and hepatitis B virus infection.

In regard to this clonotype: At one boundary the junction diverges from the germline segment, which might be a read error. The genes are TRBV11-2 and TRBJ2-1; 9 bases line up with TRBD2. The CDR3 has 15 amino acids. The germline V gene has CDR1 SGHAT and CDR2 FQNNGV. The CDR3 protein is CDSSLDSGSVNEQFF. The CDR3 region has the DNA TGTGACAGCAGCTTAGATAGCGGGAGTGTGAATGAGCAGTTCTTC.

The CDR3 nucleotides read TGTGCCAGCAGCAAGACCGGACAGGAGGCCCCTGAGGGGTTTTTT. This translates into CASSKTGQEAPEGFF. The chain is built from TRBV6-2 or TRBV6-3 and TRBJ1-4; 7 positions agree with TRBD1. This CDR3 contains 15 residues. Germline CDR1 is MNHEY and CDR2 is SVGEGT. Losses at the gene ends were 6 bases for V and 16 bases for J; bases not matched to a gene: 20.

This clonotype was recorded once. It is likely a read error, because the conserved phenylalanine at the end of the CDR3 is missing. The chain carries TRBV6-5 and TRBJ2-2, with TRBD1 as a possible D gene (7 bases). From germline, CDR1 is MNHEY and CDR2 SVGAGI. CDR3 length: 15 residues. The CDR3 DNA reads as TGTGCCAGCAGTTACGGGCAGGGGGGCGCCGGGGACCTGTTTTCT. This gives the protein CASSYGQGGAGDLFS.

Comments on this clonotype: A read error may be the cause here, since a much bigger clone is one base away. V usage is TRBV7-9 and J usage is TRBJ2-3; tentative D call: TRBD1 (5 bases). Germline CDR1 is SEHNR and CDR2 is FQNEAQ (reference sequence). The length of the CDR3 is 13 residues. CDR3 in DNA: TGTGCCAGCAGCTCGAGCGCCACAGGTACGCAGTATTTT. It yields the protein CASSSSATGTQYF.

CDR3 coding DNA: TGTGCCATCAGTGGACAGGTCAACTCTCAAGAGACCCAGTACTTC. Translation: CAISGQVNSQETQYF. The V and J genes are TRBV10-3 and TRBJ2-5; possibly TRBD1 for D (6 bases). Per the germline V gene, CDR1 is ENHRY and CDR2 is SYGVKD. V lost 4 bases, J lost 2 bases, and 14 bases lay in between. This CDR3 comprises 15 residues.

Points on this clonotype: One end of the junction varies from germline; a read error may be responsible. The genes are TRBV12-3 or TRBV12-4 and TRBJ1-6; D perhaps matches TRBD1 (6 bases). The CDR3 is 14 amino acids. The CDR3 coding sequence is TGTGCCAGCAGAGCACAGGGCGATAATTCACCCCTCCGCTTT. Protein: CASRAQGDNSPLRF.

This clonotype was counted a single time. One end of the junction fails to match germline, which may point to a read error. In DNA form, the CDR3 reads TGTGCCAGCAACTTAGCGTCCGGGAGGGGGACCCAGTACTTC. Protein product: CASNLASGRGTQYF. This rearrangement joins TRBV7-2 to TRBJ2-5; the match to TRBD2 covers 8 bases. There are 14 residues in the CDR3. Germline lookup yields CDR1 SGHTA and CDR2 FQGNSA. Full variable domain (rest looked up from reference TRBV7-2 and TRBJ2-5): GAGVSQSPSNKVTEKGKDVELRCDPISGHTALYWYRQSLGQGLEFLIYFQGNSAPDKSGLPSDRFSAERTGGSVSTLTIQRTQQEDSAVYLCASNLASGRGTQYFGPGTRLLVL.

A word on this clonotype: Just one base apart from a much larger clone, this may be a read error. The chain uses TRBV7-9 and TRBJ1-1, with D tentatively TRBD1 (6 bases). This CDR3 has 15 amino acids. The germline gives CDR1 SEHNR, CDR2 FQNEAQ (reference sequence). CDR3 nucleotides: TGTACCAGCAGCCCCCCGACAGGCTCTAACACTGAAGCTTTCTTT. This gives the protein CTSSPPTGSNTEAFF.

Notes on this clonotype: Compared with germline, one end of the junction differs, possibly owing to a read error. CDR3 sequence: CTSSPRTGTPGANILTF. DNA of the CDR3: TGTACCAGCAGCCCCAGGACAGGGACTCCTGGGGCCAACATCCTGACTTTC. The chain employs TRBV11-1 and TRBJ2-6, with 8 bases matching TRBD1. Germline lookup yields CDR1 SGHAT and CDR2 FQDESV (reference sequence). CDR3 length: 17 amino acids.